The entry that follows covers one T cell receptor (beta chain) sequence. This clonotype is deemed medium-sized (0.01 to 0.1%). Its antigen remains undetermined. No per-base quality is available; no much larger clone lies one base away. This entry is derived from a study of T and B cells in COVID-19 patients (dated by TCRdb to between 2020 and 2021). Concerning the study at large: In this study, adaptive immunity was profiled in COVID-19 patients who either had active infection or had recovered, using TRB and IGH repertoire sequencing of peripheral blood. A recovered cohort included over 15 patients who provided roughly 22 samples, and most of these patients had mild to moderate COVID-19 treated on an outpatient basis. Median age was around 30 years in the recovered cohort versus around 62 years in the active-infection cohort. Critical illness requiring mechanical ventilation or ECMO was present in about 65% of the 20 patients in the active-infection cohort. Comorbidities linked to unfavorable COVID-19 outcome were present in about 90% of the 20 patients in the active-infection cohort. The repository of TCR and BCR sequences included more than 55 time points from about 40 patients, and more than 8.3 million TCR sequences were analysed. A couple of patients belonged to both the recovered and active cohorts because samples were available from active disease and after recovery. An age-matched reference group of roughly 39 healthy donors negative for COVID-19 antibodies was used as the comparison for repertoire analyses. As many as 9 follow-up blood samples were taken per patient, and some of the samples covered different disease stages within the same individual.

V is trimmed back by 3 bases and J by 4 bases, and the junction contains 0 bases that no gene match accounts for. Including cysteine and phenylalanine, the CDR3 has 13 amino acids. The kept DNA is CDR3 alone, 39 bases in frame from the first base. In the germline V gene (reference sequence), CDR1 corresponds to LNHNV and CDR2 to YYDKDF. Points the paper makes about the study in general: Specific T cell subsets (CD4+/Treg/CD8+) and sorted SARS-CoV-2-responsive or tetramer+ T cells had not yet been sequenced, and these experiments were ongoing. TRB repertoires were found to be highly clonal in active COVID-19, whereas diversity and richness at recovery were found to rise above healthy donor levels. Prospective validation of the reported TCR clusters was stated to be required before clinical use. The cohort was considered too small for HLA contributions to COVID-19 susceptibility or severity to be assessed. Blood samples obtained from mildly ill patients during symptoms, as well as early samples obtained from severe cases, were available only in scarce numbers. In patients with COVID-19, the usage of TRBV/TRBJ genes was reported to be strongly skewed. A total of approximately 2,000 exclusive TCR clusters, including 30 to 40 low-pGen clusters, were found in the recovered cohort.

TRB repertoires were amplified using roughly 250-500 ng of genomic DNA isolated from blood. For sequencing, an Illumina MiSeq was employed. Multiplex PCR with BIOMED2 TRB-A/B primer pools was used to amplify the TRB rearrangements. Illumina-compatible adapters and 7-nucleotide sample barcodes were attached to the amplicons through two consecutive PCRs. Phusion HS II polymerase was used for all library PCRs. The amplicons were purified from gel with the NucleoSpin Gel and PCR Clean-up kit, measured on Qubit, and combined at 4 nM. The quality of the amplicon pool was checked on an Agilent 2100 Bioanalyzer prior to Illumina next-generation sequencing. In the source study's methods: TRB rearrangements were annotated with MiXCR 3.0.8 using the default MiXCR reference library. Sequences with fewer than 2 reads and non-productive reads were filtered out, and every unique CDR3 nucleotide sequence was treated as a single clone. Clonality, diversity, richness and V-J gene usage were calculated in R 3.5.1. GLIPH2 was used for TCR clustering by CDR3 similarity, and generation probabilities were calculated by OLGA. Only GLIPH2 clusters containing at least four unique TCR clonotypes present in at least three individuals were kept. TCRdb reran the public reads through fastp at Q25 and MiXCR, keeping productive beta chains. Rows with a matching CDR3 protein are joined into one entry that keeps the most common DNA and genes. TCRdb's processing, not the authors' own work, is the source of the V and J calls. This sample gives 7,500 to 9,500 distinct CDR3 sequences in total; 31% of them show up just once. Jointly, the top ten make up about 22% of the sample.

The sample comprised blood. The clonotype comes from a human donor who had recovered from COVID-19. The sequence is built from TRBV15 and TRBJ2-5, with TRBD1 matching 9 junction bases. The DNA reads TGTGCCACCAGCAGGGACAGGGGAGAGACCCAGTACTTC. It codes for CATSRDRGETQYF.